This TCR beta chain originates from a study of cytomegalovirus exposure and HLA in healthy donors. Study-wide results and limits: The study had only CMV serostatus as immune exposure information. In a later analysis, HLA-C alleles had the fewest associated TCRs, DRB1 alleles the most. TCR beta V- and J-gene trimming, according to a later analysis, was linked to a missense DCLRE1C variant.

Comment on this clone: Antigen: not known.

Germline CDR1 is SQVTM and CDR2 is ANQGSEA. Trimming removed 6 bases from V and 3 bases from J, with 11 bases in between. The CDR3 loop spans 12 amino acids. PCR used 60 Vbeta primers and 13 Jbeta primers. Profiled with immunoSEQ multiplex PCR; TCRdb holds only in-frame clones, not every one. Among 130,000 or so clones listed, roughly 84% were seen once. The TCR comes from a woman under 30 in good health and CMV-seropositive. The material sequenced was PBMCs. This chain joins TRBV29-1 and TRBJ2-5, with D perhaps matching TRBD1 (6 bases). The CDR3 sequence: CSVRQAEETQYF. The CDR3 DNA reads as TGCAGCGTCCGACAGGCTGAAGAGACCCAGTACTTC.